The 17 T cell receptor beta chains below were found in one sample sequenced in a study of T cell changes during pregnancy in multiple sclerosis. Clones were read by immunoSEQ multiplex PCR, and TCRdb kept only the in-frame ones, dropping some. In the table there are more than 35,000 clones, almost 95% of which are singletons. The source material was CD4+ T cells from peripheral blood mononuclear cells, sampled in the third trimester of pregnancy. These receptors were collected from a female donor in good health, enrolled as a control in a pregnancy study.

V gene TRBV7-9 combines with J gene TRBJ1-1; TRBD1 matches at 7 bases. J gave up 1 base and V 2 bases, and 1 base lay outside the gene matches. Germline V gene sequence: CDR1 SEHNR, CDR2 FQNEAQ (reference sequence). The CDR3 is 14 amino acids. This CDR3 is CASSLSGGNTEAFF. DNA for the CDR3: TGTGCCAGCAGCTTATCAGGGGGGAACACTGAAGCTTTCTTT.

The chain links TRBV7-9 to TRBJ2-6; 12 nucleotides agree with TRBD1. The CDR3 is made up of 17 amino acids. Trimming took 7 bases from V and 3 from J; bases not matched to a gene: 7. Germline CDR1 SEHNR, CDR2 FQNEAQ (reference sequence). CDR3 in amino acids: CASKPGQGAIGANVLTF. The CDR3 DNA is TGTGCCAGCAAACCGGGACAGGGGGCTATTGGGGCCAACGTCCTGACTTTC.

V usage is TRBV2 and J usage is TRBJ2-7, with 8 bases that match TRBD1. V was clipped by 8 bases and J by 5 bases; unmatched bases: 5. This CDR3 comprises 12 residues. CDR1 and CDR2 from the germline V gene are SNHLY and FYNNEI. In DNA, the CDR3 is TGTGCCAGCGGTGGACAGGGTGACGAGCAGTACTTC. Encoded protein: CASGGQGDEQYF.

In DNA form, the CDR3 reads TGCGCCAGCAGCCAAGGGACGGGGAACTATGGCTACACCTTC. As protein: CASSQGTGNYGYTF. The chain is built from TRBV4-1 and TRBJ1-2; D gene ambiguous. The CDR3 contains 14 residues. Germline V gene lookup returns CDR1 MGHRA and CDR2 YSYEKL. V dropped 1 base and J dropped 2 bases, with 8 bases sitting between them.

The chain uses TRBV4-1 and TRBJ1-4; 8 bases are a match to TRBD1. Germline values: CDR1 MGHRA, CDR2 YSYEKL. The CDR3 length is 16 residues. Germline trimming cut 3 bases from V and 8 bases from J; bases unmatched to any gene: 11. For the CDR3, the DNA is TGCGCCAGCAGCCAGAGGCCCAGGGACAGGAGGGAAAAACTGTTTTTT. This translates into CASSQRPRDRREKLFF.

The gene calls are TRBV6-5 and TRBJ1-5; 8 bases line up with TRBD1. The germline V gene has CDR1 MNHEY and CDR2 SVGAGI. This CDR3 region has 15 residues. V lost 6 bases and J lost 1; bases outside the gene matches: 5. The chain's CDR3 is CASSQTGASNQPQHF. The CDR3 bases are TGTGCCAGCAGCCAGACAGGGGCCAGCAATCAGCCCCAGCATTTT.

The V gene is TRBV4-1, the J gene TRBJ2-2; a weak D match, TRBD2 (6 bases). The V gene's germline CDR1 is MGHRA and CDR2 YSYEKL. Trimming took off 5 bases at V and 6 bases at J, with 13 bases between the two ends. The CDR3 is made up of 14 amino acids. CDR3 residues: CASSEAGGAGELFF. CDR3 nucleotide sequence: TGCGCCAGCAGCGAAGCCGGGGGTGCCGGGGAGCTGTTTTTT.

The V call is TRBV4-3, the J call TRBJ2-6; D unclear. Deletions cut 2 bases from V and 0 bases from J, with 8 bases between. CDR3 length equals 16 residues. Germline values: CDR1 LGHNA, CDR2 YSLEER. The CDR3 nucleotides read TGCGCCAGCAGCCAAAAACCCTACTCTGGGGCCAACGTCCTGACTTTC. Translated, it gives CASSQKPYSGANVLTF.

The CDR3 spells CASSQNGFEQYF. DNA of the CDR3: TGTGCCAGCAGCCAAAACGGTTTCGAGCAGTACTTC. The gene calls are TRBV28 and TRBJ2-7; D uncertain. The germline gives CDR1 MDHEN, CDR2 SYDVKM. The V gene lost 6 bases and the J gene lost 6 bases, with 12 bases spanning the gap. CDR3 size: 12 residues.

The CDR3 DNA follows: TGTGCCATCAGTGAGAAAACCACAGGGGCGGGGGAGACCCAGTACTTC. Protein product: CAISEKTTGAGETQYF. The rearrangement joins TRBV10-3 to TRBJ2-5; tentatively, D is TRBD1 (7 bases). The CDR3 is 16 residues long. Germline CDR1 and CDR2: ENHRY and SYGVKD. V lost 2 bases, J lost 5 bases, and 18 bases lay in between.

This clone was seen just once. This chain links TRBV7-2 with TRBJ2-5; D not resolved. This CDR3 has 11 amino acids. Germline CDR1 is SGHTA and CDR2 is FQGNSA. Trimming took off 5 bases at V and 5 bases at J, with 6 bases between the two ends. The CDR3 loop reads CASSPLETQYF. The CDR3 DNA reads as TGTGCCAGCAGCCCTTTGGAGACCCAGTACTTC.

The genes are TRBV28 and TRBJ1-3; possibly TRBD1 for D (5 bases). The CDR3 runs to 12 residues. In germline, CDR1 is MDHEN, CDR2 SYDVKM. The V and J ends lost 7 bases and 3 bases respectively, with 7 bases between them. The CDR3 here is CASTGFGNTIYF. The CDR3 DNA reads TGTGCCAGCACAGGGTTTGGAAACACCATATATTTT. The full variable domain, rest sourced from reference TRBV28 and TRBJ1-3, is DVKVTQSSRYLVKRTGEKVFLECVQDMDHENMFWYRQDPGLGLRLIYFSYDVKMKEKGDIPEGYSVSREKKERFSLILESASTNQTSMYLCASTGFGNTIYFGEGSWLTVV.

The CDR3 bases are TGTGCCAGCTCACCACCGTCAGGAGGGAGGACTGAAGCTTTCTTT. This sequence encodes CASSPPSGGRTEAFF. The chain combines TRBV18 with TRBJ1-1; no definite D call. Germline V gene sequence: CDR1 KGHSH, CDR2 LQKENI. This CDR3 spans 15 amino acids. The V end was cut by 0 bases, the J end by 5 bases, with 13 bases between.

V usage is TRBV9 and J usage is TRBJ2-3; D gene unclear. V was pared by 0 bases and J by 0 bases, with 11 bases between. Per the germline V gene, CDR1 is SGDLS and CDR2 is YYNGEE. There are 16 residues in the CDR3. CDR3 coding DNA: TGTGCCAGCAGCGTAGCGGGTAGTACTAGCACAGATACGCAGTATTTT. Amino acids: CASSVAGSTSTDTQYF.

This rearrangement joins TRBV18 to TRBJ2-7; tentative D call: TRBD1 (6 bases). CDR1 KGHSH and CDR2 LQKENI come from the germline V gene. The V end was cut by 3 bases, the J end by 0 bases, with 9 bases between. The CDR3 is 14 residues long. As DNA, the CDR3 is TGTGCCAGCTCACCCCGGACAGACTCCTACGAGCAGTACTTC. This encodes CASSPRTDSYEQYF.

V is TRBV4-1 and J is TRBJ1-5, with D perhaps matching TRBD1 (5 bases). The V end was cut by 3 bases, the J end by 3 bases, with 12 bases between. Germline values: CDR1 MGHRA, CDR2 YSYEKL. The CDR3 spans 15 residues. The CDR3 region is CASSQGPGYNQPQHF. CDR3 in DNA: TGCGCCAGCAGCCAGGGCCCAGGGTACAATCAGCCCCAGCATTTT.

The CDR3, as DNA: TGTGCCAGCAGCTTGCAGGTCCAACTGGTAAATGAGCAGTTCTTC. It translates to CASSLQVQLVNEQFF. The chain combines TRBV5-8 with TRBJ2-1; D is unclear. This CDR3 spans 15 amino acids. V dropped 1 base and J dropped 7 bases, with 15 bases sitting between them. Per germline, CDR1 SGHTS and CDR2 YDEGEE.